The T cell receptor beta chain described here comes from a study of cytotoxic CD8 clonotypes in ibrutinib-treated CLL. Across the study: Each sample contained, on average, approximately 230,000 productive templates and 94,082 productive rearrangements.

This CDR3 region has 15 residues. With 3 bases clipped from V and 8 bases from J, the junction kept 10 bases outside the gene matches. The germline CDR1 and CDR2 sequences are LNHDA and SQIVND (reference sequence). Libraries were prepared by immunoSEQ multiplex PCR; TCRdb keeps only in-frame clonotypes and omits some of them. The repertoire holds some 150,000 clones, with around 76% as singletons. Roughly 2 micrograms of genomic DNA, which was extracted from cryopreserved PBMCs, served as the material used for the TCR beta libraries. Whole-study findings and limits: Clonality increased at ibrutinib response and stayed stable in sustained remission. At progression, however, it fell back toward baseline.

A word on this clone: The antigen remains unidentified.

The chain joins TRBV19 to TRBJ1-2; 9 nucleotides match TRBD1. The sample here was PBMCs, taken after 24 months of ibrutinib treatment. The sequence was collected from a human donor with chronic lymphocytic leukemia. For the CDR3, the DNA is TGTGCCAGTAGTATGGAAGGGACAGGGTCCTACGGCTACACCTTC. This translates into CASSMEGTGSYGYTF. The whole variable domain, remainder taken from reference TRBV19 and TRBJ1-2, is DGGITQSPKYLFRKEGQNVTLSCEQNLNHDAMYWYRQDPGQGLRLIYYSQIVNDFQKGDIAEGYSVSREKKESFPLTVTSAQKNPTAFYLCASSMEGTGSYGYTFGSGTRLTVV.